What follows are 6 T cell receptor beta chains derived from one specimen sequenced in a study of shared clonotypes between healthy human individuals. TCRdb's copy holds only in-frame clones and misses some; the assay was immunoSEQ multiplex PCR. The sample has about 2.4 million clones; 90% to 95% are singletons. The specimen sequenced was naive CD4+ T cells sorted from blood. Sample subset: CD45RA+ positively selected. The receptors were sampled from a man aged 18 to 35 in good health.

The chain carries TRBV6-5 and TRBJ1-2; 7 positions agree with TRBD1. The CDR3 length is 14 residues. Germline V lookup: CDR1 MNHEY, CDR2 SVGAGI. Unmatched junction bases numbered 9, after V lost 6 bases and J lost 5 bases. This CDR3 reads CASRVTAGGYGYTF. The CDR3 DNA is TGTGCCAGCAGGGTCACGGCAGGGGGTTATGGCTACACCTTC.

This chain links TRBV14 with TRBJ2-7, with 8 bases matching TRBD2. Germline values: CDR1 SGHDN, CDR2 FVKESK. Trimming removed 3 bases from V and 4 bases from J; junction bases left unmatched: 2. The CDR3 is 13 amino acids. The chain's CDR3 is CASSHSGGYEQYF. The CDR3 DNA is TGTGCCAGCAGCCACAGCGGGGGATACGAGCAGTACTTC.

V usage is TRBV15 and J usage is TRBJ2-4; 14 bases fit TRBD2. The CDR3 loop spans 15 amino acids. From germline, CDR1 is LNHNV and CDR2 YYDKDF (reference sequence). V shed 8 bases and J 0 bases; nucleotides not matched to a gene: 0. The CDR3 spells CATGLAGGAKNIQYF. In DNA form, the CDR3 reads TGTGCCACCGGACTAGCGGGGGGAGCCAAAAACATTCAGTACTTC.

The V and J genes are TRBV21-1 and TRBJ2-7; TRBD2 was called by the table and not checked on the DNA. TRBV21-1 is a pseudogene. The length of the CDR3 is 15 residues. As DNA, the CDR3 is TGTGCCAGCGGAGCCTTTAGCGGGGGATCCTACGAGCAGTACTTC. Residues: CASGAFSGGSYEQYF.

This chain joins TRBV7-3 and TRBJ1-6; D call uncertain. V lost 5 bases to trimming and J lost 7 bases, with 12 bases between them. The germline CDR1 and CDR2 sequences are SGHTA and FQGTGA. CDR3 length equals 14 residues. CDR3 residues: CASSPYTTNSPLHF. CDR3 nucleotide sequence: TGTGCCAGCAGCCCCTACACTACGAATTCACCCCTCCACTTT.

V is TRBV5-1 and J is TRBJ1-5; D is unresolved. Germline CDR1 and CDR2: SGHRS and YFSETQ. The CDR3 runs to 15 residues. The ends were cut back, 0 bases at V and 7 bases at J, with 14 bases in the middle. CDR3 sequence reads: CASSLVPGNGQPQHF. CDR3 nucleotides: TGCGCCAGCAGCTTGGTTCCGGGAAACGGGCAGCCCCAGCATTTT.